The 11 T cell receptor beta chains presented below share a single source sample, sequenced in a study of T cell responses to AZD1222 COVID-19 vaccine. Here immunoSEQ multiplex PCR was the method, and the copy in TCRdb shows in-frame clones only, minus some. The data contain 50,000 or so clones, around nine tenths of them seen just once; the ten biggest clones take up under 5.5%. The source material was peripheral blood, sampled 28 days after the second AZD1222 dose. Receptors were obtained from an adult who received the AZD1222 COVID-19 vaccine.

Here the CDR3 reads CASSRLAGLTLTYEQYF. DNA of the CDR3: TGTGCCAGCTCGAGACTAGCGGGGCTTACCTTAACCTACGAGCAGTACTTC. The chain links TRBV28 to TRBJ2-7; 11 bases agree with TRBD2. The CDR3 has 17 residues. V trimming: 8 bases; J trimming: 2 bases; junction bases outside the gene matches: 14. Germline V gene data show CDR1 as MDHEN and CDR2 as SYDVKM.

This chain links TRBV7-2 with TRBJ1-5, with 8 bases aligning to TRBD1. Germline V lookup: CDR1 SGHTA, CDR2 FQGNSA. This CDR3 is 15 amino acids long. V gave up 6 bases and J gave up 2 bases; unmatched junction bases: 6. As DNA, the CDR3 is TGTGCCAGCAGGAACAGGGGGTCGGGCAATCAGCCCCAGCATTTT. It translates to CASRNRGSGNQPQHF. The full variable domain, rest sourced from reference TRBV7-2 and TRBJ1-5, is GAGVSQSPSNKVTEKGKDVELRCDPISGHTALYWYRQSLGQGLEFLIYFQGNSAPDKSGLPSDRFSAERTGGSVSTLTIQRTQQEDSAVYLCASRNRGSGNQPQHFGDGTRLSIL.

This clone has only a few counts. This chain connects TRBV27 to TRBJ2-1; TRBD2 might be the D (6 bases). This CDR3 region has 12 residues. Germline V gene lookup returns CDR1 MNHEY and CDR2 SMNVEV (reference sequence). Trimming left V 3 bases short and J 7 bases short, with 7 bases between. The CDR3 DNA reads TGTGCCAGCAGTTTTGCGGGGAATGAGCAGTTCTTC. Translated, it gives CASSFAGNEQFF.

V and J are TRBV28 and TRBJ1-1, with a weak D call TRBD1 (6 bases). V gave up 6 bases and J gave up 0 bases, with 14 bases separating them. Germline lookup yields CDR1 MDHEN and CDR2 SYDVKM. CDR3 length equals 15 residues. The CDR3 reads CASRFRTDMNTEAFF. The CDR3 DNA reads TGTGCCAGCAGATTCCGGACAGATATGAACACTGAAGCTTTCTTT. Supplemented by reference TRBV28 and TRBJ1-1, the full variable domain reads DVKVTQSSRYLVKRTGEKVFLECVQDMDHENMFWYRQDPGLGLRLIYFSYDVKMKEKGDIPEGYSVSREKKERFSLILESASTNQTSMYLCASRFRTDMNTEAFFGQGTRLTVV.

V usage is TRBV6-2 or TRBV6-3 and J usage is TRBJ2-7, with D possibly being TRBD2 (5 bases). Germline V lookup: CDR1 MNHEY, CDR2 SVGEGT. V shed 5 bases and J shed 1 base, with 21 bases lying between them. The CDR3 is made up of 17 amino acids. CDR3: CASSALAGSRRSYEQYF. CDR3 sequence (DNA): TGTGCCAGCAGTGCCCTGGCGGGCAGTCGAAGATCCTACGAGCAGTACTTC.

This clone was found once. The chain joins TRBV12-3 or TRBV12-4 to TRBJ2-1; 7 positions agree with TRBD2. This CDR3 is 13 amino acids long. The junction had 6 bases not matched to a gene; V was cut back by 4 bases and J by 9 bases. CDR3: CASSSGLVGEQFF. The CDR3 nucleotides are TGTGCCAGCAGTTCCGGACTAGTAGGTGAGCAGTTCTTC.

The rearrangement uses TRBV5-6 and TRBJ2-7; D is perhaps TRBD2 (5 bases). V shed 4 bases and J shed 2 bases, with 13 bases lying between them. CDR3 length equals 14 residues. Germline lookup yields CDR1 SGHDT and CDR2 YYEEEE. CDR3 bases: TGTGCCAGCAGCGCCCGGGAAGATCCCTACGAGCAGTACTTC. This translates into CASSAREDPYEQYF.

The chain employs TRBV27 and TRBJ1-5, with D possibly TRBD1 on 5 matching bases. Between the trimmed V and J ends, which lost 1 base and 1 base, there was a span of 11 bases. The CDR3 contains 16 residues. The germline V gene encodes CDR1 MNHEY and CDR2 SMNVEV (reference sequence). The CDR3 DNA sequence: TGTGCCAGCAGTTTATTAGGAGAGGGGAGCAATCAGCCCCAGCATTTT. Amino acid sequence: CASSLLGEGSNQPQHF.

The rearrangement links TRBV7-2 to TRBJ2-3; 14 bases agree with TRBD2. The CDR3 length is 18 residues. The germline V gene has CDR1 SGHTA and CDR2 FQGNSA. V shed 4 bases, J shed 4 bases, and the junction held 10 bases outside the gene matches. The CDR3: CASSSPTSGRARADTQYF. The CDR3 DNA reads TGTGCCAGCAGCTCCCCGACTAGCGGGAGGGCCAGGGCAGATACGCAGTATTTT.

V and J are TRBV18 and TRBJ2-3, with D perhaps matching TRBD2 (5 bases). The CDR3 is 16 amino acids. The V and J ends lost 1 base and 3 bases respectively, with 14 bases between them. Germline V gene sequence: CDR1 KGHSH, CDR2 LQKENI. The CDR3 DNA sequence: TGTGCCAGCTCACCACGAGAGGGAAAGGAGACAGATACGCAGTATTTT. It encodes CASSPREGKETDTQYF.

The chain has TRBV5-1 and TRBJ1-6; possible D gene TRBD1, 5 bases. This CDR3 has 16 amino acids. Trimming took 1 base from V and 5 from J, leaving 13 bases between them. CDR1 is SGHRS, CDR2 YFSETQ, per germline. The CDR3 loop reads CASSLRLREDNSPLHF. The DNA for the CDR3 is TGCGCCAGCAGCTTGAGGCTCAGGGAGGATAATTCACCCCTCCACTTT.